The rows below give T cell receptor beta chains drawn from one sample of a study of vaccination and CD4 T cells after COVID-19. Each CDR3 protein gets one entry after TCRdb re-called the PCR reads with MiXCR. The repertoire has 20,000 or so distinct CDR3 sequences, 50% to 60% of them found once; the top ten carry 6.5% to 7.5%. These TCRs are of unknown antigen specificity. Sequencing used CD4+ T cells from blood, cultured in vitro. The receptor source for this set is a human donor who had recovered from COVID-19. CDR3s include the opening cysteine and the closing phenylalanine or tryptophan. The D gene is left open where the match is weak. For some rows the clone size is stated as once, few or many, or as a class when expanded; others skip it.

d_call: NA; j_call: TRBJ2-2; v_call: TRBV20-1; clone_size: few; cdr3_nt: TGCAGTGCTAGCGGGAACACCGGGGAGCTGTTTTTT; cdr3_aa: CSASGNTGELFF
d_call: NA; j_call: TRBJ2-3; v_call: TRBV27; clone_size: NA; cdr3_nt: TGTGCCAGCAGTTCCGTATTCGGTTTGGGCACAGATACGCAGTATTTT; cdr3_aa: CASSSVFGLGTDTQYF
d_call: NA; j_call: TRBJ2-5; v_call: TRBV2; clone_size: few; cdr3_nt: TGTGCCAGCAGTGAAGCTCAAGAGACCCAGTACTTC; cdr3_aa: CASSEAQETQYF
d_call: NA; j_call: TRBJ1-5; v_call: TRBV2; clone_size: NA; cdr3_nt: TGTGCCAGCCAAGGGATGTCACTAAGGCCCCAGCATTTT; cdr3_aa: CASQGMSLRPQHF
d_call: NA; j_call: TRBJ1-5; v_call: TRBV6-2/TRBV6-3; clone_size: once; cdr3_nt: TGTGCCAGCAGTTCACCGCGCCCCGGGCCTAGGTATCAGCCCCAGCATTTT; cdr3_aa: CASSSPRPGPRYQPQHF
d_call: NA; j_call: TRBJ1-1; v_call: TRBV2; clone_size: few; cdr3_nt: TGTGCCAGCGAAATATTATCCGGGACGACTGAAGCTTTCTTT; cdr3_aa: CASEILSGTTEAFF
d_call: NA; j_call: TRBJ1-5; v_call: TRBV7-2; clone_size: NA; cdr3_nt: TGTGCCAGCAGCTTAGGAGGGGCCGGTGGTCAGCCCCAGCATTTT; cdr3_aa: CASSLGGAGGQPQHF
d_call: NA; j_call: TRBJ1-1; v_call: TRBV30; clone_size: NA; cdr3_nt: TGTGCCTCGGCACAGGGACGCACTGAAGCTTTCTTT; cdr3_aa: CASAQGRTEAFF
d_call: NA; j_call: TRBJ2-5; v_call: TRBV25-1; clone_size: few; cdr3_nt: TGTGCCAGCAGTGACCGACGGATCCAAGAGACCCAGTACTTC; cdr3_aa: CASSDRRIQETQYF
d_call: TRBD2; j_call: TRBJ2-1; v_call: TRBV27; clone_size: NA; cdr3_nt: TGTGCCAGCAGTTTATTCGGGAGGCGCTCCTACAATGAGCAGTTCTTC; cdr3_aa: CASSLFGRRSYNEQFF
d_call: NA; j_call: TRBJ1-1; v_call: TRBV12-3/TRBV12-4; clone_size: NA; cdr3_nt: TGTGCCAGCATCCTGGGAACAGGAGGTTTGAACACTGAAGCTTTCTTT; cdr3_aa: CASILGTGGLNTEAFF
d_call: NA; j_call: TRBJ2-5; v_call: TRBV7-2; clone_size: NA; cdr3_nt: TGTGCCAGCAGCTTAGTGGCAGGGTGGGAAGAGACCCAGTACTTC; cdr3_aa: CASSLVAGWEETQYF
d_call: NA; j_call: TRBJ2-7; v_call: TRBV6-1; clone_size: NA; cdr3_nt: TGTGCCAGCAGACTTAGCGGATCTCCCTACGAGCAGTACTTC; cdr3_aa: CASRLSGSPYEQYF
d_call: NA; j_call: TRBJ2-7; v_call: TRBV6-2/TRBV6-3; clone_size: few; cdr3_nt: TGTGCCAGCAGTTACAGGAGGACGGACTACGAGCAGTACTTC; cdr3_aa: CASSYRRTDYEQYF
d_call: NA; j_call: TRBJ1-1; v_call: TRBV10-1; clone_size: NA; cdr3_nt: TGCGCCAGCAGTCCCACCACAGGGCCAGCTTTCTTT; cdr3_aa: CASSPTTGPAFF
d_call: NA; j_call: TRBJ1-2; v_call: TRBV30; clone_size: NA; cdr3_nt: TGTGCCTGGAGTTCCCAGGGATTCGGCTACACCTTC; cdr3_aa: CAWSSQGFGYTF
d_call: NA; j_call: TRBJ2-3; v_call: TRBV29-1; clone_size: NA; cdr3_nt: TGCAGCGTTGTTTGGGACACTAAACGCACAGATACGCAGTATTTT; cdr3_aa: CSVVWDTKRTDTQYF
d_call: TRBD1; j_call: TRBJ1-1; v_call: TRBV18; clone_size: medium-sized; cdr3_nt: TGTGCCAGCTCACCACCTAGGACAGGGGTAATGAACACTGAAGCTTTCTTT; cdr3_aa: CASSPPRTGVMNTEAFF
d_call: NA; j_call: TRBJ2-3; v_call: TRBV28; clone_size: NA; cdr3_nt: TGTGCCAGCAGTTTCACCCAGGGGATGTCAGATACGCAGTATTTT; cdr3_aa: CASSFTQGMSDTQYF
d_call: TRBD1; j_call: TRBJ2-5; v_call: TRBV28; clone_size: NA; cdr3_nt: TGTGCCAGCAGTTCAATGACAGGGGGGGAGACCCAGTACTTC; cdr3_aa: CASSSMTGGETQYF
d_call: TRBD2; j_call: TRBJ2-3; v_call: TRBV12-3/TRBV12-4; clone_size: NA; cdr3_nt: TGTGCCATCCGGACTAGACGGTATTTT; cdr3_aa: CAIRTRRYF
d_call: NA; j_call: TRBJ2-1; v_call: TRBV20-1; clone_size: NA; cdr3_nt: TGCAGTGCTAGACCCGCGGGTTCCTCCGACAATGAGCAGTTCTTC; cdr3_aa: CSARPAGSSDNEQFF
d_call: TRBD1; j_call: TRBJ2-3; v_call: TRBV25-1; clone_size: NA; cdr3_nt: TGTGCCAGCAGCGACAGGGGGACAGATACGCAGTATTTT; cdr3_aa: CASSDRGTDTQYF
d_call: TRBD1; j_call: TRBJ1-2; v_call: TRBV19; clone_size: NA; cdr3_nt: TGTGCCAGTAGCAGGGACAGTCTCTATGGCTACACCTTC; cdr3_aa: CASSRDSLYGYTF
d_call: NA; j_call: TRBJ1-1; v_call: TRBV4-1; clone_size: once; cdr3_nt: TGCGCCAGCAGCCCTTCCCCGAACACTGAAGCTTTCTTT; cdr3_aa: CASSPSPNTEAFF
d_call: NA; j_call: TRBJ1-1; v_call: TRBV20-1; clone_size: NA; cdr3_nt: TGCAGTGCTAGGGAAACGGGGGCTGGCACTGAAGCTTTCTTT; cdr3_aa: CSARETGAGTEAFF
d_call: NA; j_call: TRBJ1-2; v_call: TRBV5-4; clone_size: NA; cdr3_nt: TGTGCCAGCAGCATAACGCCCGATTGGCGGTACTATGGCTACACCTTC; cdr3_aa: CASSITPDWRYYGYTF
d_call: TRBD2; j_call: TRBJ2-3; v_call: TRBV24-1; clone_size: NA; cdr3_nt: TGTGCCACCAGTGATTTAACTAGCGACACGACAGATACGCAGTATTTT; cdr3_aa: CATSDLTSDTTDTQYF
d_call: TRBD1; j_call: TRBJ1-6; v_call: TRBV27; clone_size: few; cdr3_nt: TGTGCCAGCAGGGGACAGGGGGCAAAACCCCTCCACTTT; cdr3_aa: CASRGQGAKPLHF
d_call: TRBD2; j_call: TRBJ2-1; v_call: TRBV7-9; clone_size: NA; cdr3_nt: TGTGCCAGCAGCACCCTGCTAGCGGGAGCCTACAATGAGCAGTTCTTC; cdr3_aa: CASSTLLAGAYNEQFF
d_call: NA; j_call: TRBJ2-1; v_call: TRBV5-1; clone_size: NA; cdr3_nt: TGCGCCAGCAGCTTGTCTCGTCAATCTGAGCAGTTCTTC; cdr3_aa: CASSLSRQSEQFF
d_call: NA; j_call: TRBJ1-2; v_call: TRBV29-1; clone_size: NA; cdr3_nt: TGCAGCGTTGAAAAGGGCAGGACGGCTAACTATGGCTACACCTTC; cdr3_aa: CSVEKGRTANYGYTF
d_call: NA; j_call: TRBJ1-5; v_call: TRBV19; clone_size: NA; cdr3_nt: TGTGCCAGTAGTGCAGGGATCCGGCAGCCCCAGCATTTT; cdr3_aa: CASSAGIRQPQHF
d_call: NA; j_call: TRBJ2-1; v_call: TRBV20-1; clone_size: NA; cdr3_nt: TGCAGTGCTAGAGATGACACCTACAATGAGCAGTTCTTC; cdr3_aa: CSARDDTYNEQFF
d_call: TRBD1; j_call: TRBJ1-6; v_call: TRBV6-5; clone_size: NA; cdr3_nt: TGTGCCAGCAGTTACGGGACAGGGAATTCACCCCTCCACTTT; cdr3_aa: CASSYGTGNSPLHF
d_call: NA; j_call: TRBJ1-5; v_call: TRBV12-3/TRBV12-4; clone_size: few; cdr3_nt: TGTGCCAGCAGTACCTTAAACAATCAGCCCCAGCATTTT; cdr3_aa: CASSTLNNQPQHF
d_call: TRBD1; j_call: TRBJ2-2; v_call: TRBV28; clone_size: NA; cdr3_nt: TGTGCCAGCAGTTCGCGGACAGGGCCCAACCCCACCGGGGAGCTGTTTTTT; cdr3_aa: CASSSRTGPNPTGELFF
d_call: NA; j_call: TRBJ1-3; v_call: TRBV28; clone_size: NA; cdr3_nt: TGTGCCAGCAGTTTTAACGCAGGAAACACCATATATTTT; cdr3_aa: CASSFNAGNTIYF
d_call: NA; j_call: TRBJ1-1; v_call: TRBV7-8; clone_size: NA; cdr3_nt: TGTGCCAGCAGCTTAGCTTGGGGGGCGTTCACTGAAGCTTTCTTT; cdr3_aa: CASSLAWGAFTEAFF
d_call: TRBD2; j_call: TRBJ2-3; v_call: TRBV20-1; clone_size: NA; cdr3_nt: TGCAGTGCTAGTCGTCCGGCGGGAGACACAGATACGCAGTATTTT; cdr3_aa: CSASRPAGDTDTQYF
d_call: TRBD2; j_call: TRBJ2-2; v_call: TRBV20-1; clone_size: NA; cdr3_nt: TGCAGTGCTAGGAAGAGCGGGAGCACAGGCACCGGGGAGCTGTTTTTT; cdr3_aa: CSARKSGSTGTGELFF
d_call: NA; j_call: TRBJ1-6; v_call: TRBV24-1; clone_size: NA; cdr3_nt: TGTGCCACCAGTGATTTGCGGCCCCTGGGGTCACCCCTCCACTTT; cdr3_aa: CATSDLRPLGSPLHF
d_call: TRBD1; j_call: TRBJ1-2; v_call: TRBV5-1; clone_size: NA; cdr3_nt: TGCGCCAGCAGCTTGGGAGGACAGGGGAACTATGGCTACACCTTC; cdr3_aa: CASSLGGQGNYGYTF
d_call: NA; j_call: TRBJ2-1; v_call: TRBV6-1; clone_size: once; cdr3_nt: TGTGCCAGCTCCTTAGGGGAGCACAATGAGCAGTTCTTC; cdr3_aa: CASSLGEHNEQFF
d_call: TRBD1; j_call: TRBJ1-6; v_call: TRBV19; clone_size: few; cdr3_nt: TGTGCCAGTAGTGGACAGGGTGATTCACCCCTCCACTTT; cdr3_aa: CASSGQGDSPLHF
d_call: TRBD1; j_call: TRBJ2-7; v_call: TRBV15; clone_size: NA; cdr3_nt: TGTGCCACCAGCAAGATGGGACAGACCTACGAGCAGTACTTC; cdr3_aa: CATSKMGQTYEQYF
d_call: TRBD1; j_call: TRBJ1-2; v_call: TRBV5-1; clone_size: once; cdr3_nt: TGCGCCAGCAGCCCAGGGACAGGCTATGGCTACACCTTC; cdr3_aa: CASSPGTGYGYTF
d_call: NA; j_call: TRBJ2-7; v_call: TRBV21-1; clone_size: NA; cdr3_nt: TGTGCCAGCAGCAAAGGGGAGCGGAGATGCGGGTACTACGAGCAGTACTTC; cdr3_aa: CASSKGERRCGYYEQYF
d_call: NA; j_call: TRBJ2-5; v_call: TRBV6-2/TRBV6-3; clone_size: few; cdr3_nt: TGTGCCAGCTCCCCAAGGCTAGGTGGGGAGACCCAGTACTTC; cdr3_aa: CASSPRLGGETQYF
d_call: TRBD2; j_call: TRBJ2-5; v_call: TRBV2; clone_size: NA; cdr3_nt: TGTGCCAGCACCCAGAAACTTCCGGGACTAGACCTGAAAGAGACCCAGTACTTC; cdr3_aa: CASTQKLPGLDLKETQYF
d_call: NA; j_call: TRBJ1-5; v_call: TRBV7-3; clone_size: NA; cdr3_nt: TGTGCCAGCAGCTTGGACAGTAATCAGCCCCAGCATTTT; cdr3_aa: CASSLDSNQPQHF
d_call: TRBD2; j_call: TRBJ2-1; v_call: TRBV7-2; clone_size: NA; cdr3_nt: TGTGCCAGCAGCTTAGGGGGACTAGCGGTCGAGGAGCAGTTCTTC; cdr3_aa: CASSLGGLAVEEQFF
d_call: NA; j_call: TRBJ1-5; v_call: TRBV19; clone_size: NA; cdr3_nt: TGTGCCAGTAGTGGTTACGTCACCTTTAGCAATCAGCCCCAGCATTTT; cdr3_aa: CASSGYVTFSNQPQHF
d_call: NA; j_call: TRBJ2-4; v_call: TRBV20-1; clone_size: NA; cdr3_nt: TGCAGTGGGGCAGGCAAAAACATTCAGTACTTC; cdr3_aa: CSGAGKNIQYF
d_call: NA; j_call: TRBJ2-1; v_call: TRBV10-1; clone_size: NA; cdr3_nt: TGCGCCAGCGGGGCTAGCGCTCCCAATGAGCAGTTCTTC; cdr3_aa: CASGASAPNEQFF
d_call: NA; j_call: TRBJ1-5; v_call: TRBV25-1; clone_size: few; cdr3_nt: TGTGCCAGCTCTGGGGGATATAGCAATCAGCCCCAGCATTTT; cdr3_aa: CASSGGYSNQPQHF
d_call: TRBD2; j_call: TRBJ2-2; v_call: TRBV5-1; clone_size: once; cdr3_nt: TGCGCCAGCAGCATCCAGGGAGGGGACACCGGGGAGCTGTTTTTT; cdr3_aa: CASSIQGGDTGELFF